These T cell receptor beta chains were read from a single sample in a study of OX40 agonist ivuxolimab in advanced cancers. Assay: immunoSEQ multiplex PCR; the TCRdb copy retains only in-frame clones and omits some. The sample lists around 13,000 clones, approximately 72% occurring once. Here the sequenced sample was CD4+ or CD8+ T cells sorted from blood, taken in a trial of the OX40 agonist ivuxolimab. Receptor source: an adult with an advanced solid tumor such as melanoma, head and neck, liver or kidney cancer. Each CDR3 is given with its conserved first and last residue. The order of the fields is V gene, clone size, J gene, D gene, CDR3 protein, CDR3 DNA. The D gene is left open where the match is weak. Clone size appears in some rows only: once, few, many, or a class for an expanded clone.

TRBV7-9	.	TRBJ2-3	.	CASSHWTDTDTQYF	TGTGCCAGCAGCCATTGGACGGACACAGATACGCAGTATTTT
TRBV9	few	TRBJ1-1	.	CASSVAGLNTEAFF	TGTGCCAGCAGCGTAGCTGGGTTGAACACTGAAGCTTTCTTT
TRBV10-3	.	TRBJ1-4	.	CAISGAFNEKLFF	TGTGCCATCAGTGGGGCTTTTAATGAAAAACTGTTTTTT
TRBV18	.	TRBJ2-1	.	CATQGSGMEGPYNEQFF	TGTGCCACCCAGGGGAGCGGGATGGAGGGACCGTACAATGAGCAGTTCTTC
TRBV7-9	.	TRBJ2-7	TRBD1	CASSQESGQGVYEQYF	TGTGCCAGCAGCCAAGAATCGGGACAGGGGGTCTACGAGCAGTACTTC
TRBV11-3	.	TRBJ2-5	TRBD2	CASSLVRLAGMETQYF	TGTGCCAGCAGCTTAGTAAGGCTAGCGGGAATGGAGACCCAGTACTTC
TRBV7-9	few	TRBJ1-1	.	CASSLGQANTEAFF	TGTGCCAGCAGCTTAGGACAGGCGAACACTGAAGCTTTCTTT
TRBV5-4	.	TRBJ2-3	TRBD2	CASSLLAGGFTDTQYF	TGTGCCAGCAGCTTGTTAGCGGGGGGTTTCACAGATACGCAGTATTTT
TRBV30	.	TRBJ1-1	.	CAWKEKQGRLWNTEAFF	TGTGCCTGGAAAGAGAAACAGGGTAGGCTGTGGAACACTGAAGCTTTCTTT
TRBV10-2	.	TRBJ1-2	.	CASSEGSYYYGYTF	TGCGCCAGCAGTGAGGGCAGCTACTACTATGGCTACACCTTC
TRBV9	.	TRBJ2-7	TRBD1	CASSDGTGSSTVGYEQYF	TGTGCCAGCAGCGACGGGACAGGGAGTAGTACTGTAGGCTACGAGCAGTACTTC
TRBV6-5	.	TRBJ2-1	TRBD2	CASRFGPSGNNEQFF	TGTGCCAGCCGATTCGGGCCTAGCGGGAACAATGAGCAGTTCTTC
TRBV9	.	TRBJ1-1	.	CASSVFEGDTEAFF	TGTGCCAGCAGCGTATTTGAGGGGGACACTGAAGCTTTCTTT
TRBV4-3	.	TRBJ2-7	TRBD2	CASSHTSTSGPYEQYF	TGCGCCAGCAGCCACACCTCGACTAGCGGGCCCTACGAGCAGTACTTC
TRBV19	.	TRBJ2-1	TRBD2	CASSILAGALYEQFF	TGTGCCAGTAGTATACTAGCGGGAGCTCTTTATGAGCAGTTCTTC
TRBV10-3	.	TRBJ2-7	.	CAISDPRRAEQYF	TGTGCCATCAGTGACCCCCGGAGGGCGGAGCAGTACTTC
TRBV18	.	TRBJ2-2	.	CASSPSTGELFF	TGTGCCAGCTCACCGTCCACCGGGGAGCTGTTTTTT
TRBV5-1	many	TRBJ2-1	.	CASSLVYNEQFF	TGCGCCAGCAGCTTGGTCTACAATGAGCAGTTCTTC
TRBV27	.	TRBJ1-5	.	CASTQGFGQPQHF	TGTGCCAGCACTCAGGGTTTCGGTCAGCCCCAGCATTTT
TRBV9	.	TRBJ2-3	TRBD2	CASSAHSGLASSTDTQYF	TGTGCCAGCAGCGCCCATAGCGGGCTCGCTTCTAGCACAGATACGCAGTATTTT